The rows below give T cell receptor beta chains drawn from one sample of a study of blood T cell repertoires in COVID-19. The table came from immunoSEQ multiplex PCR; TCRdb's copy has only in-frame clones and leaves some out. This table has over 150,000 clones, approximately 90% appearing once. Material for sequencing was peripheral blood. These receptors were collected from a young man with acute or convalescent COVID-19. Each CDR3 is given with its conserved first and last residue. Each record gives: D gene, J gene, clone size, V gene, CDR3 protein, CDR3 DNA. The D gene is left open where the match is weak. Clone size is stated in some rows and not others, as once, few, many or a class when expanded.

TRBD1 | TRBJ2-1 | . | TRBV11-2 | CASSLDPGQGQFF | TGTGCCAGCAGCTTAGATCCGGGACAGGGACAGTTCTTC
TRBD2 | TRBJ2-7 | . | TRBV7-2 | CASSPGGAGGYEQYF | TGTGCCAGCAGCCCGGGGGGAGCGGGAGGGTACGAGCAGTACTTC
TRBD2 | TRBJ2-2 | . | TRBV19 | CASSISGRSATGELFF | TGTGCCAGTAGTATAAGCGGGAGGTCGGCCACCGGGGAGCTGTTTTTT
TRBD2 | TRBJ2-7 | . | TRBV10-1 | CASSDPKAGGPMDEQYF | TGCGCCAGCAGTGACCCGAAGGCGGGAGGGCCCATGGACGAGCAGTACTTC
TRBD2 | TRBJ2-5 | once | TRBV11-2 | CASSLQGGGGETQYF | TGTGCCAGCAGCTTACAAGGCGGGGGAGGAGAGACCCAGTACTTC
. | TRBJ1-6 | . | TRBV6-5 | CAIKVGEYGSPLHF | TGTGCCATCAAGGTGGGAGAATACGGTTCACCCCTCCACTTT
TRBD2 | TRBJ2-1 | . | TRBV5-1 | CASSFPGLAGGGWSSYNEQFF | TGCGCCAGCAGCTTCCCGGGACTAGCGGGAGGAGGGTGGAGCTCCTACAATGAGCAGTTCTTC
TRBD1 | TRBJ2-7 | once | TRBV7-2 | CASSFGTGGIYSYEQYF | TGTGCCAGCAGCTTCGGGACAGGCGGAATCTACTCCTACGAGCAGTACTTC
. | TRBJ2-7 | once | TRBV6-5 | CASRGLSYEQYF | TGTGCCAGCCGCGGGCTTTCCTACGAGCAGTACTTC
TRBD1 | TRBJ1-2 | few | TRBV16 | CASSQIGGPYNYGYTF | TGTGCCAGCAGCCAAATAGGGGGCCCTTATAACTATGGCTACACCTTC
. | TRBJ2-3 | . | TRBV24-1 | CATSGRTGSDTQYF | TGTGCCACCAGTGGTCGTACAGGGTCAGATACGCAGTATTTT
TRBD2 | TRBJ2-7 | . | TRBV9 | CASSRGVGEQYF | TGTGCCAGCAGTCGGGGGGTAGGAGAGCAGTACTTC
. | TRBJ1-1 | . | TRBV30 | CAWRITGTTEAFF | TGTGCCTGGAGGATCACAGGGACCACTGAAGCTTTCTTT
TRBD1 | TRBJ2-2 | . | TRBV25-1 | CASSPLGQGLIGELFF | TGTGCCAGCAGTCCACTCGGACAGGGTCTAATCGGGGAGCTGTTTTTT
TRBD2 | TRBJ2-7 | once | TRBV19 | CASSRFSGGSNSYEQYF | TGTGCCAGTAGTAGATTCAGCGGGGGGTCCAACTCCTACGAGCAGTACTTC
TRBD1 | TRBJ1-4 | once | TRBV9 | CASSVEAGGGEKLFF | TGTGCCAGCAGCGTAGAGGCAGGGGGTGGTGAAAAACTGTTTTTT
TRBD2 | TRBJ2-5 | . | TRBV25-1 | CASRLAGGETQYF | TGTGCCAGCAGACTAGCGGGAGGGGAGACCCAGTACTTC
TRBD1 | TRBJ2-1 | . | TRBV11-3 | CASSLDRGLYNEQFF | TGTGCCAGCAGCTTGGACAGGGGGCTTTACAATGAGCAGTTCTTC
. | TRBJ2-1 | . | TRBV3-1/TRBV3-2 | CASSQDQASSYNEQFF | TGTGCCAGCAGCCAAGATCAAGCTAGCTCCTACAATGAGCAGTTCTTC
TRBD1 | TRBJ1-4 | . | TRBV3-1/TRBV3-2 | CASSQVGQGEEKLFF | TGTGCCAGCAGCCAAGTGGGACAGGGGGAAGAAAAACTGTTTTTT
. | TRBJ2-7 | . | TRBV3-1/TRBV3-2 | CASSQEWGVDEQYF | TGTGCCAGCAGCCAAGAGTGGGGGGTCGACGAGCAGTACTTC
TRBD2 | TRBJ2-3 | . | TRBV3-1/TRBV3-2 | CASSEGLAGVGMFTDTQYF | TGTGCCAGCAGCGAGGGACTAGCGGGAGTTGGAATGTTCACAGATACGCAGTATTTT
. | TRBJ1-1 | . | TRBV11-2 | CASRQGNTEAFF | TGTGCCAGCAGGCAGGGAAACACTGAAGCTTTCTTT
. | TRBJ2-5 | . | TRBV24-1 | CATSDGGGPQETQYF | TGTGCCACCAGTGATGGGGGGGGGCCTCAAGAGACCCAGTACTTC
. | TRBJ1-1 | . | TRBV4-1 | CASSQAGARAEAFF | TGCGCCAGCAGCCAGGCGGGGGCGCGGGCTGAAGCTTTCTTT
. | TRBJ1-1 | . | TRBV18 | CASSFGGANEAFF | TGTGCCAGCTCATTCGGGGGGGCGAATGAAGCTTTCTTT
. | TRBJ2-7 | . | TRBV14 | CASRLSGTSSYEQYF | TGTGCCAGCAGATTATCCGGGACTTCCTCCTACGAGCAGTACTTC
. | TRBJ2-1 | . | TRBV24-1 | CATSDEAQNEQFF | TGTGCCACCAGTGATGAGGCCCAGAATGAGCAGTTCTTC
TRBD2 | TRBJ2-5 | . | TRBV5-1 | CASSLGLADWETQYF | TGCGCCAGCAGCCTCGGACTAGCTGATTGGGAGACCCAGTACTTC
TRBD2 | TRBJ2-5 | . | TRBV3-1/TRBV3-2 | CASSPRTSGGETQYF | TGTGCCAGCAGCCCTAGGACTAGCGGGGGGGAGACCCAGTACTTC
. | TRBJ2-5 | . | TRBV27 | CASHSRETQYF | TGTGCCAGCCACAGTAGGGAGACCCAGTACTTC
. | TRBJ1-2 | . | TRBV18 | CASSPEQGRFIGYTF | TGTGCCAGCTCACCGGAACAGGGTAGATTTATCGGCTACACCTTC
. | TRBJ2-3 | . | TRBV15 | CATSKGGTDTQYF | TGTGCCACCAGCAAGGGGGGCACAGATACGCAGTATTTT
. | TRBJ1-2 | . | TRBV6-5 | CASRGDITNYGYTF | TGTGCCAGCAGGGGGGACATCACTAACTATGGCTACACCTTC
. | TRBJ2-1 | . | TRBV10-3 | CAISESKTGRSNEQFF | TGTGCCATCAGTGAGTCGAAGACAGGGAGGTCCAATGAGCAGTTCTTC
TRBD1 | TRBJ1-2 | . | TRBV30 | CAWSVQGPSGYTF | TGTGCCTGGAGTGTACAGGGGCCCTCTGGCTACACCTTC
TRBD1 | TRBJ2-7 | once | TRBV7-8 | CASSLWTGGDGEQYF | TGTGCCAGCAGCTTATGGACAGGGGGAGATGGCGAGCAGTACTTC
TRBD1 | TRBJ1-1 | . | TRBV5-6 | CASSITGGQGYTEAFF | TGTGCCAGCAGCATTACGGGGGGACAGGGGTACACTGAAGCTTTCTTT
. | TRBJ2-2 | . | TRBV15 | CATSRPAALDTGELFF | TGTGCCACCAGCAGGCCCGCGGCTTTGGACACCGGGGAGCTGTTTTTT
TRBD1 | TRBJ1-1 | . | TRBV29-1 | CSSQGGPTEAFF | TGCAGCTCGCAAGGGGGCCCCACTGAAGCTTTCTTT
. | TRBJ2-6 | . | TRBV14 | CASSHRTLTNSGANVLTF | TGTGCCAGCAGCCACCGGACTTTAACAAACTCTGGGGCCAACGTCCTGACTTTC
TRBD1 | TRBJ1-5 | . | TRBV6-5 | CASGTGGDQPQHF | TGTGCCAGTGGGACAGGGGGGGATCAGCCCCAGCATTTT
TRBD1 | TRBJ2-5 | . | TRBV29-1 | CSVWTGDLVAQETQYF | TGCAGCGTGTGGACAGGGGATTTGGTGGCCCAAGAGACCCAGTACTTC
TRBD1 | TRBJ2-1 | . | TRBV6-1 | CASSEGTGGGNEQFF | TGTGCCAGCAGTGAAGGGACAGGAGGTGGGAATGAGCAGTTCTTC
TRBD2 | TRBJ2-3 | . | TRBV2 | CASSGLAGVDTQYF | TGTGCCAGCAGTGGGTTAGCGGGGGTGGATACGCAGTATTTT